These 9 T cell receptor beta chains share one sample of origin, sequenced in a study of cytomegalovirus exposure and HLA in healthy donors. Sequencing was performed with immunoSEQ multiplex PCR; in TCRdb, only in-frame clones are kept and a portion is missing. The sample shows approximately 150,000 clones, approximately 88% of them seen only once. Material for sequencing was PBMCs. The source of these receptors is a young woman in good health and CMV-seropositive.

V is TRBV5-1 and J is TRBJ2-5, with 11 bases aligning to TRBD2. The V gene end was trimmed by 1 base and the J gene end by 4 bases; junction bases not matched to a gene: 6. The V gene's germline CDR1 is SGHRS and CDR2 YFSETQ. The CDR3 loop spans 16 amino acids. This CDR3 is CASSLTSGSVGETQYF. The CDR3 DNA reads TGCGCCAGCAGCTTGACTAGCGGGAGTGTGGGAGAGACCCAGTACTTC. The whole variable domain, remainder taken from reference TRBV5-1 and TRBJ2-5, is KAGVTQTPRYLIKTRGQQVTLSCSPISGHRSVSWYQQTPGQGLQFLFEYFSETQRNKGNFPGRFSGRQFSNSRSEMNVSTLELGDSALYLCASSLTSGSVGETQYFGPGTRLLVL.

As DNA, the CDR3 is TGTGCCAGCAGCAATTGGGGGGGTGGGCGAACCACTGAAGCTTTCTTT. This encodes CASSNWGGGRTTEAFF. The V gene is TRBV21-1, the J gene TRBJ1-1. TRBV21-1 is given as a pseudogene. The CDR3 has 16 residues.

V gene TRBV4-1 combines with J gene TRBJ2-7; D might be TRBD2 (5 bases). The CDR3 loop spans 16 amino acids. Trimming shortened V by 1 base and J by 0 bases, and 13 bases separated the two germline ends. Germline V CDR1 and CDR2: MGHRA, YSYEKL. The CDR3 DNA sequence: TGCGCCAGCAGCCAAGCTGAGGGCTCAGGCTCCTACGAGCAGTACTTC. Protein sequence: CASSQAEGSGSYEQYF.

This rearrangement joins TRBV6-1 to TRBJ2-1; 9 bases are a match to TRBD2. The junction had 11 bases not matched to a gene; V was cut back by 5 bases and J by 9 bases. The CDR3 sequence is 15 residues long. Per the germline V gene, CDR1 is MNHNS and CDR2 is SASEGT. The CDR3 loop is CASSLVGLAGSEQFF. The CDR3 DNA reads TGTGCCAGCAGTCTCGTCGGGCTAGCGGGAAGTGAGCAGTTCTTC.

The V call is TRBV7-8, the J call TRBJ2-3, with 7 bases matching TRBD1. In germline, CDR1 is SGHVS, CDR2 FQNEAQ. This CDR3 comprises 15 residues. V gave up 2 bases and J gave up 4 bases; unmatched junction bases: 6. CDR3 nucleotides: TGTGCCAGCAGCTTAACTCGACAGGGCCCAGATACGCAGTATTTT. Amino acid sequence: CASSLTRQGPDTQYF.

This chain uses TRBV10-2 with TRBJ2-1, with 15 bases that match TRBD2. The germline V gene has CDR1 WSHSY and CDR2 SAAADI. With V trimmed by 5 bases and J by 3 bases, 8 bases remained unmatched. This CDR3 is 18 amino acids long. CDR3 in amino acids: CASSPWTSGRAIYNEQFF. CDR3 nucleotides: TGCGCCAGCAGTCCGTGGACTAGCGGGAGGGCAATCTACAATGAGCAGTTCTTC.

This clone came up once. The genes are TRBV4-1 and TRBJ2-2, with D maybe TRBD1 (7 bases). The CDR3 runs 18 residues. The V and J ends lost 0 bases and 4 bases respectively, with 18 bases between them. Germline CDR1 reads MGHRA; CDR2 reads YSYEKL. The CDR3 region has the DNA TGCGCCAGCAGCCAAGACTCGTACGGGACAGCGGGCACCGGGGAGCTGTTTTTT. This translates into CASSQDSYGTAGTGELFF.

The V gene is TRBV5-4, the J gene TRBJ2-5; maybe TRBD1 (6 bases). V lost 4 bases and J 4 bases, leaving 20 bases between the germline ends. The CDR3 contains 16 residues. Germline-derived CDR1 and CDR2 are SGHNT and YYREEE (reference sequence). DNA of the CDR3: TGTGCCAGCAGCAATAACAGGGTGGGTTTTAGAGAGACCCAGTACTTC. It encodes CASSNNRVGFRETQYF. Combining the CDR3 with reference TRBV5-4 and TRBJ2-5 gives the whole variable domain ETGVTQSPTHLIKTRGQQVTLRCSSQSGHNTVSWYQQALGQGPQFIFQYYREEENGRGNFPPRFSGLQFPNYSSELNVNALELDDSALYLCASSNNRVGFRETQYFGPGTRLLVL.

This clone was picked up one time. The CDR3: CATRASPVYEQYF. CDR3 DNA: TGTGCTACCCGCGCGAGTCCCGTCTACGAGCAGTACTTC. The V call is TRBV5-4, the J call TRBJ2-7; D unclear. Germline CDR1 reads SGHNT; CDR2 reads YYREEE (reference sequence). The CDR3 is 13 residues long.